This TCR beta chain was recovered during a study of blood T cells in healthy people across ages. V dropped 4 bases and J dropped 5; count of bases not matched to a gene: 8. The germline gives CDR1 SNHLY, CDR2 FYNNEI. The CDR3 runs to 14 residues. A sample-barcoded 5' primer and a J-beta primer mix were used in a second PCR of roughly 7 to 11 cycles. MiXCR, applied by TCRdb to the 5' RACE reads, yields one record per CDR3 protein. The repertoire holds about 800,000 distinct CDR3 sequences, with 25% as singletons. This same sample was also taken into another study, of T cells of mothers and their children. That paper notes: At around 1.5 ug per 15 ul, all of the extracted RNA went into cDNA synthesis. The study found slightly higher but non-significant overlap in related versus unrelated mother-child pairs.

Specimen: blood. V gene TRBV2 combines with J gene TRBJ2-7, with 7 nucleotides matching TRBD1. This TCR derives from a boy younger than 18 in good health. The CDR3 region has the DNA TGTGCCAGCAGTGGCGACAGGGATCATCACGAGCAGTACTTC. Translated, it gives CASSGDRDHHEQYF.